In this sample, the clone carrying this T cell receptor beta chain turned up many times. Its cognate antigen is unknown. The source of the sample is a study of neurological immune-mediated disorders. Study-level results: Phylogenetically, 18 of 34 multiple sclerosis patients' repertoires fell into one related-CDR3 cluster, a possible signature. The multiple sclerosis repertoire cluster was not associated with any clinical or MRI feature, with the authors stating that larger cohorts are needed.

Germline CDR1 is SGHTS and CDR2 is YDEGEE. The ends lost 5 bases at V and 0 bases at J; junction bases unmatched: 6. CDR3 length: 15 amino acids. The unsorted libraries had their origin in 2 million PBMCs stored at -80 C. The cDNA was synthesized by 5'RACE incorporating 10-nucleotide random UMIs. TCRdb re-called the 5' RACE reads with MiXCR, one entry per CDR3 protein. Of roughly 41,000 distinct CDR3 sequences listed, roughly 2% are singletons. The clonotype comes from a woman aged 40 to 49 with multiple sclerosis. This chain uses TRBV5-8 with TRBJ2-3; TRBD1 matches at 7 bases. The specimen sequenced was PBMCs. The CDR3 loop is CASSRQGRSTDTQYF. In DNA form, the CDR3 reads TGTGCCAGCAGTCGACAGGGTAGAAGCACAGATACGCAGTATTTT.